This T cell receptor (beta chain) derives from a study of beta chain features in type 1 diabetes. Study details: Age, gender, cell numbers and subset yield matched between patients and controls.

Germline V gene data show CDR1 as SQVTM and CDR2 as ANQGSEA. Trimming stripped 7 bases from V and 3 bases from J, with 19 bases between. The CDR3 extends over 14 amino acids. Since all of the isolated RNA was reverse transcribed, expressed TCRB transcripts were what got sequenced. The table came from immunoSEQ multiplex PCR; TCRdb's copy has only in-frame clones and leaves some out. The sample has just over 600,000 clones, around a sixth seen once. The rearrangement links TRBV29-1 to TRBJ2-7; perhaps TRBD1 as D (6 bases). The TCR comes from a man aged 18 to 29 in good health. The sequencing input was naive CD4+ T cells from blood. CDR3 DNA: TGCAGCGCCACGCCCCGGGACACTAACTACGAGCAGTACTTC. As protein: CSATPRDTNYEQYF.